Presented here are 15 T cell receptor beta chains from one specimen sequenced in a study of shared clonotypes between healthy human individuals. Assay: immunoSEQ multiplex PCR; the TCRdb copy retains only in-frame clones and omits some. Of around 1.4 million clones listed, less than 99% are singletons. Input material: naive CD4+ T cells sorted from blood. The subset denotes: CD45RA+ positively selected. Receptors were obtained from a man aged 30-40 years in good health.

V usage is TRBV10-1 and J usage is TRBJ2-7, with no clear D. V lost 3 bases and J 3 bases, leaving 12 bases between the germline ends. The germline CDR1 and CDR2 sequences are WNHNN and SYGVQD (reference sequence). This CDR3 comprises 14 residues. The CDR3 nucleotides read TGCGCCAGCAGTGAAGGCTCCTTGGGCTACGAGCAGTACTTC. Protein sequence: CASSEGSLGYEQYF.

V is TRBV30 and J is TRBJ1-1; D perhaps matches TRBD1 (6 bases). Trimming left V 2 bases short and J 4 bases short, with 11 bases between. Germline V gene sequence: CDR1 GTSNPN, CDR2 SVGIG (reference sequence). The CDR3 totals 13 residues. The CDR3 region has the DNA TGTGCCTGGAGTTCCGGGGGCCTCACTGAAGCTTTCTTT. The encoded protein is CAWSSGGLTEAFF. Based on the CDR3 plus reference TRBV30 and TRBJ1-1, the full variable domain is SQTIHQWPATLVQPVGSPLSLECTVEGTSNPNLYWYRQAAGRGLQLLFYSVGIGQISSEVPQNLSASRPQDRQFILSSKKLLLSDSGFYLCAWSSGGLTEAFFGQGTRLTVV.

The V and J genes are TRBV2 and TRBJ1-2, with unresolved D. The CDR3 sequence is 13 residues long. Germline CDR1 and CDR2: SNHLY and FYNNEI. With 1 base removed from V and 4 bases from J, the gap between germline ends came to 7 bases. The CDR3 sequence: CASSEDVSYGYTF. CDR3 bases: TGTGCCAGCAGTGAAGATGTGAGCTATGGCTACACCTTC.

The rearrangement links TRBV6-4 to TRBJ2-1; 10 bases match TRBD2. Per germline, CDR1 MRHNA and CDR2 SNTAGT. The CDR3 extends over 19 amino acids. Germline trimming cut 6 bases from V and 0 bases from J; bases unmatched to any gene: 14. The CDR3 sequence: CASSPRGAGGPPSYNEQFF. CDR3 bases: TGTGCCAGCAGCCCGAGGGGAGCGGGAGGGCCACCCTCCTACAATGAGCAGTTCTTC.

The rearrangement joins TRBV2 to TRBJ2-2, with TRBD2 identical over 7 bases. V lost 6 bases to trimming and J lost 4 bases; unmatched junction nucleotides: 2. The CDR3 contains 13 residues. Germline values: CDR1 SNHLY, CDR2 FYNNEI. The CDR3 DNA reads TGTGCCAGCAGCAGGGAGGGCACCGGGGAGCTGTTTTTT. This codes for CASSREGTGELFF. The complete variable domain, with remaining parts taken from reference TRBV2 and TRBJ2-2, reads EPEVTQTPSHQVTQMGQEVILRCVPISNHLYFYWYRQILGQKVEFLVSFYNNEISEKSEIFDDQFSVERPDGSNFTLKIRSTKLEDSAMYFCASSREGTGELFFGEGSRLTVL.

Points on this clone: The same CDR3 also results from other DNA sequences found in this sample. The chain has TRBV5-1 and TRBJ2-7; D perhaps matches TRBD1 (6 bases). Germline V lookup: CDR1 SGHRS, CDR2 YFSETQ. This CDR3 has 14 residues. Trimming removed 4 bases at V and 0 bases at J, with 11 bases between. CDR3 sequence (DNA): TGCGCCAGCAGCCCGAGGGGGAGCTCCTACGAGCAGTACTTC. Protein: CASSPRGSSYEQYF.

The chain links TRBV7-2 to TRBJ2-1; possibly TRBD2 for D (6 bases). Germline V gives CDR1 SGHTA, CDR2 FQGNSA. Trimming took 0 bases from V and 2 from J, leaving 11 bases between them. The CDR3 is 16 residues long. In nucleotides, the CDR3 is TGTGCCAGCAGCTTAGCGTTTAGCGGAGCCTACAATGAGCAGTTCTTC. Translation: CASSLAFSGAYNEQFF.

The rearrangement uses TRBV28 and TRBJ1-2; D not resolved. Looked up from germline, CDR1 is MDHEN and CDR2 is SYDVKM. The CDR3 extends over 14 amino acids. The V end was cut by 1 base, the J end by 4 bases, with 10 bases between. CDR3 sequence reads: CASSLLETSYGYTF. In DNA, the CDR3 is TGTGCCAGCAGTTTATTGGAAACGAGCTATGGCTACACCTTC.

A remark on this clone: The same CDR3 is also encoded by other DNA sequences in this sample. J is TRBJ2-5 and V is TRBV19; 7 nucleotides match TRBD1. V was pared by 3 bases and J by 2 bases, with 0 bases of the junction left unmatched. CDR1 and CDR2 from the germline V gene are LNHDA and SQIVND (reference sequence). The CDR3 runs 13 residues. CDR3 region: CASSMGQQETQYF. The DNA of the CDR3 is TGTGCCAGTAGTATGGGACAGCAAGAGACCCAGTACTTC.

A remark on this clone: The same CDR3 can be traced to other DNA sequences in this sample. The chain recombines TRBV2 with TRBJ2-3; the D is unclear. The germline V gene has CDR1 SNHLY and CDR2 FYNNEI. This CDR3 is built from 12 residues. Trimming shortened V by 2 bases and J by 3 bases, and 3 bases separated the two germline ends. As DNA, the CDR3 is TGTGCCAGCAGTGAAAGGACAGATACGCAGTATTTT. It encodes CASSERTDTQYF.

The CDR3 DNA reads TGTGCCAGCTCACCTCCACTACGGAACACTGAAGCTTTCTTT. It translates to CASSPPLRNTEAFF. The V and J genes are TRBV18 and TRBJ1-1; unclear D gene. This CDR3 has 14 residues. The germline CDR1 and CDR2 sequences are KGHSH and LQKENI. V was trimmed by 3 bases and J by 1 base, leaving 9 bases between them.

The rearrangement joins TRBV29-1 to TRBJ1-1; the match to TRBD1 covers 9 bases. Germline trimming cut 7 bases from V and 6 bases from J; bases unmatched to any gene: 3. The V gene's germline CDR1 is SQVTM and CDR2 ANQGSEA. The CDR3 has 11 residues. CDR3 coding DNA: TGCAGCGGGGGACAGGGCTCTGAAGCTTTCTTT. It is translated as CSGGQGSEAFF.

This chain connects TRBV5-1 to TRBJ2-1; 10 bases are shared with TRBD2. Germline CDR1 is SGHRS and CDR2 is YFSETQ. CDR3 size: 16 residues. The junction had 13 bases not matched to a gene; V was cut back by 4 bases and J by 9 bases. In DNA form, the CDR3 reads TGCGCCAGCAGCGGCCGCCCTAGCGGGAGTGGTAGTGAGCAGTTCTTC. Translated: CASSGRPSGSGSEQFF.

The chain recombines TRBV27 with TRBJ2-2, with 8 bases that match TRBD1. V trimming: 3 bases; J trimming: 0 bases; junction bases outside the gene matches: 3. Germline CDR1 reads MNHEY; CDR2 reads SMNVEV (reference sequence). The CDR3 is 16 residues long. The CDR3 protein is CASSLGTGANTGELFF. In nucleotides, the CDR3 is TGTGCCAGCAGTTTGGGGACAGGAGCGAACACCGGGGAGCTGTTTTTT.

The CDR3 nucleotides read TGTGCCAGCTCACCTAGGGCCCGGGGCGACAATGAGCAGTTCTTC. Translated: CASSPRARGDNEQFF. The gene calls are TRBV18 and TRBJ2-1; either TRBD1 or TRBD2 may supply D (5 bases each). V lost 3 bases and J lost 5, with 14 bases in between. Germline loops: CDR1 KGHSH, CDR2 LQKENI. This CDR3 is built from 15 residues.